The rows below give T cell receptor beta chains drawn from one sample of a study of response to subunit inactivated influenza vaccine. Using its own MiXCR run on the RT-PCR reads, TCRdb lists one record per CDR3 protein. This table has about 800,000 distinct CDR3 sequences, 21% appearing once. Sequenced here: PBMCs from blood, sampled around 5 days after vaccination. The receptors derive from a man aged 50 to 60 who received an inactivated influenza vaccine. Each CDR3 is given with its conserved first and last residue. Each record gives: V gene, CDR3 length, J gene, D gene, clone size, CDR3 protein, CDR3 DNA. D genes are given only for firm matches. Size values are once, few and many counts, or a class for expanded clones, and some rows have none.

TRBV7-2	13	TRBJ1-2	.	many	CASSLARVGGYTF	TGTGCCAGCAGCTTAGCCAGGGTTGGTGGCTACACCTTC
TRBV12-3/TRBV12-4	16	TRBJ2-7	TRBD1	many	CASSLPRTGGVYEQYF	TGTGCCAGCAGTTTACCCCGAACAGGGGGAGTATACGAGCAGTACTTC
TRBV4-1	15	TRBJ2-7	.	few	CASSQDYTGQNEQYF	TGCGCCAGCAGCCAAGATTATACGGGGCAAAACGAGCAGTACTTC
TRBV4-2	15	TRBJ2-2	.	few	CASSQELFGTGELFF	TGTGCCAGCAGCCAAGAACTCTTCGGCACCGGGGAGCTGTTTTTT
TRBV27	13	TRBJ2-5	.	many	CASSFVRSETQYF	TGTGCCAGCAGTTTTGTCAGATCTGAGACCCAGTACTTC
TRBV18	19	TRBJ1-1	.	.	CASSPTSMGGISATSWAFF	TGTGCCAGCTCACCGACCTCCATGGGGGGAATCAGCGCGACTAGCTGGGCTTTCTTT
TRBV7-9	16	TRBJ2-3	.	.	CASSYPGQSLSDTQYF	TGTGCCAGCAGCTACCCCGGGCAATCCCTATCAGATACGCAGTATTTT
TRBV7-2	16	TRBJ2-1	TRBD1	few	CASRGQGISSYNEQFF	TGTGCCAGCAGGGGACAGGGAATTAGCTCCTACAATGAGCAGTTCTTC
TRBV6-1	14	TRBJ1-6	TRBD1	few	CATRGGQENSPLHF	TGTGCGACCAGGGGGGGACAGGAGAATTCACCCCTCCACTTT
TRBV7-2	15	TRBJ2-3	.	few	CASSFAAVEADTQYF	TGTGCCAGCAGCTTTGCCGCAGTTGAGGCAGATACGCAGTATTTT
TRBV5-1	15	TRBJ1-6	.	few	CASSSIPGDNSPLHF	TGCGCCAGCAGCTCCATACCGGGAGATAATTCACCCCTCCACTTT